The clone carrying this T cell receptor beta chain has a single count. Its antigen is not known. The germline V and J ends were trimmed by 0 bases and 3 bases, with 12 bases remaining between them. The CDR3 spans 15 residues. The germline V gene has CDR1 SGDLS and CDR2 YYNGEE. This table comes from immunoSEQ multiplex PCR, and its TCRdb copy is limited to in-frame clones, with some not included. This sample has approximately 210,000 clones, with approximately 94% found just once. The sample comes from a study of T cell responses to AZD1222 COVID-19 vaccine. Study-level findings and limits: Spike-specific TCR depth and breadth grew after two AZD1222 doses. Just 5 or 6 AZD1222 recipients tested seropositive at baseline. In a largely white British group with more females than males, clonal diversity was possibly underestimated.

The sequences come from peripheral blood, collected 28 days after the second dose of the MenACWY control vaccine. The TCR sequence derives from an adult who received the MenACWY meningococcal vaccine as a control. The chain recombines TRBV9 with TRBJ1-2; no clear D. The CDR3 loop is CASSVGGRVDYGYTF. The CDR3 DNA reads as TGTGCCAGCAGCGTAGGAGGCAGAGTGGACTATGGCTACACCTTC.